The 8 T cell receptor beta chains below were found in one sample sequenced in a study of naive and memory T cell subsets. The library had UMIs added by 3' ligation of an oligonucleotide to TCR cDNA. Amplification of ligated cDNA took four PCR rounds with SP2 and nested alpha and beta constant primers. TCRdb processed the 5' RACE reads anew with MiXCR; each CDR3 protein has one entry. The sample lists around 56,000 distinct CDR3 sequences; more than 7.5% were seen once. The receptors come from a female donor in good health.

J is TRBJ2-7 and V is TRBV6-5; the D is unclear. The germline gives CDR1 MNHEY, CDR2 SVGAGI. The CDR3 totals 13 residues. V shed 4 bases and J shed 0 bases, with 7 bases lying between them. CDR3 DNA: TGTGCCAGCAGTTCCCCCGGCTCCTACGAGCAGTACTTC. It specifies CASSSPGSYEQYF.

This rearrangement joins TRBV4-1 to TRBJ2-7; 10 bases line up with TRBD2. Germline V gene lookup returns CDR1 MGHRA and CDR2 YSYEKL. The CDR3 spans 14 residues. After removal of 3 bases from V and 5 bases from J, the junction contained 4 bases not matched to a gene. DNA of the CDR3: TGCGCCAGCAGCCACTCCGGGACTAGCGACGAGCAGTACTTC. Protein: CASSHSGTSDEQYF.

This clonotype has a count of ten or more. The CDR3 loop is CASSLTGPYTEAFF. In nucleotides, the CDR3 is TGTGCCAGCAGTCTTACCGGGCCATACACTGAAGCTTTCTTT. This chain links TRBV6-5 with TRBJ1-1; D ambiguous. The CDR3 has 14 residues. In germline, CDR1 is MNHEY, CDR2 SVGAGI. V was cut by 5 bases and J by 3 bases, with 13 bases left in between.

This clonotype was counted many times. The junction departs from germline at one end; a sequencing error may be responsible. The chain uses TRBV5-1 and TRBJ1-1; D uncertain. Germline V gives CDR1 SGHRS, CDR2 YFSETQ. The CDR3 totals 14 residues. The CDR3 sequence is CASRLVPGNTEAFF. The CDR3 DNA sequence: TGCGCCAGCAGATTGGTTCCGGGGAACACTGAAGCTTTCTTT.

The gene calls are TRBV7-9 and TRBJ1-1; 8 bases are shared with TRBD1. Germline V CDR1 and CDR2: SEHNR, FQNEAQ (reference sequence). The CDR3 loop spans 12 amino acids. Unmatched junction bases numbered 5, after V lost 3 bases and J lost 11 bases. The CDR3 sequence is CASSFYGQGAFF. The CDR3 bases are TGTGCCAGCAGCTTCTATGGACAGGGTGCTTTCTTT. The full variable domain, its missing parts supplied by reference TRBV7-9 and TRBJ1-1, is DTGVSQNPRHKITKRGQNVTFRCDPISEHNRLYWYRQTLGQGPEFLTYFQNEAQLEKSRLLSDRFSAERPKGSFSTLEIQRTEQGDSAMYLCASSFYGQGAFFGQGTRLTVV.

This clonotype was counted many times. The genes are TRBV6-2 or TRBV6-3 and TRBJ1-2, with 7 positions matching TRBD1. Looked up from germline, CDR1 is MNHEY and CDR2 is SVGEGT. This CDR3 comprises 14 residues. With 2 bases clipped from V and 6 bases from J, the junction kept 6 bases outside the gene matches. The CDR3 sequence: CASSYQGQRNGYTF. The CDR3 bases are TGTGCCAGCAGTTACCAGGGACAGAGGAATGGCTACACCTTC.

This clonotype was detected only a few times. The chain links TRBV7-9 to TRBJ2-2; D gene uncertain. The CDR3 contains 13 residues. Germline assignment: CDR1 SEHNR and CDR2 FQNEAQ (reference sequence). V gave up 4 bases and J gave up 4 bases, with 7 bases separating them. The CDR3 DNA reads TGTGCCAGCAGCTCGACAACCACCGGGGAGCTGTTTTTT. Translation: CASSSTTTGELFF.

This chain connects TRBV15 to TRBJ2-3; tentatively, D is TRBD1 (6 bases). This CDR3 has 19 residues. Per the germline V gene, CDR1 is LNHNV and CDR2 is YYDKDF (reference sequence). V lost 3 bases and J 1 base, leaving 23 bases between the germline ends. The CDR3 loop is CATSSWARGPSSGTDTQYF. The DNA for the CDR3 is TGTGCCACCAGCAGTTGGGCCAGGGGCCCATCCAGCGGCACAGATACGCAGTATTTT.